This TCR beta chain was sequenced in a study of CD8+ T cells in alopecia areata. Study-level information: Severity was scored as percentage of affected scalp area in treated patients. Regarding the study as a whole: Affected lesional scalp, above all in alopecia totalis/universalis, was more clonal than normal scalp.

This clone appeared once. No antigen is known for it. The treatment was: oral pan-JAK inhibitor, 5-10 mg twice daily. The CDR3 loop spans 15 amino acids. V gave up 2 bases and J gave up 3 bases, with 14 bases separating them. CDR1 and CDR2 (germline): KGHSH, LQKENI. Following extraction, RNA underwent reverse transcription to cDNA, which served as the sequencing template. The assay was immunoSEQ multiplex PCR, and TCRdb's table has in-frame clones only and misses some. The profile shows 120,000 to 150,000 clones, 85% to 90% of them singletons. This chain joins TRBV18 and TRBJ2-7, with a possible D match to TRBD1 (6 bases). The origin of this receptor is a human donor with alopecia areata. The material was CD8+ T cells sorted from blood, obtained at week 4, from a patient treated with tofacitinib. The CDR3 sequence: CASSPSTDRIYEQYF. Here the CDR3 DNA reads TGTGCCAGCTCACCATCCACCGACAGGATCTACGAGCAGTACTTC.